There are many counts of the clone carrying this T cell receptor beta chain. Its antigen is currently unknown. This entry comes from a study of T cells in Graves' hyperthyroidism and ophthalmopathy. Overall study context: Prior to any treatment, at the point of initial diagnosis, peripheral blood was collected.

Template material for amplifying TCR beta CDR3 regions consisted of RNA transcripts. Initially, a first-round RT-PCR of the TCR CDR3 employed the HTBI primer set. One entry per CDR3 protein results from TCRdb running MiXCR on the multiplex PCR reads. The sample carries around 250,000 distinct CDR3 sequences, about 14% recorded once. Per the germline V gene, CDR1 is SGHRS and CDR2 is YFSETQ. This CDR3 spans 15 amino acids. The junction had 6 bases not matched to a gene; V was cut back by 1 base and J by 5 bases. Study-wide results and caveats: Most clonotypes expanded in the thyroid (above 0.001) were also present in blood. Stable hyperthyroidism and ophthalmopathy were separated using 13 V-J signatures.

Sequencing was done on a sample of blood. The chain joins TRBV5-1 to TRBJ2-7; 10 bases agree with TRBD2. The sequence derives from a woman in her 40s with Graves' hyperthyroidism that later progressed to Graves' ophthalmopathy. CDR3 in amino acids: CASSLLVAGGNEQYF. CDR3 sequence (DNA): TGCGCCAGCAGCTTGTTGGTAGCGGGAGGCAACGAGCAGTACTTC.